This TCR beta chain comes out of a study of identical twins. Regarding the study as a whole: Twins' surplus sharing was weaker for beta out-of-frame sequences. Conclusions were based on cross-sectional statistical analysis, without following the same donors.

TCRdb ran MiXCR on the 5' RACE reads and lists one entry per CDR3 protein. The data contain some 760,000 distinct CDR3 sequences, 15% to 20% of them singletons. The CDR3 length is 13 residues. J lost 1 base, V lost 5 bases, and 2 bases had no gene match. Germline values: CDR1 DFQATT, CDR2 SNEGSKA (reference sequence). This clonotype has a handful of counts. Its antigen is as yet unknown. The same sample was also studied in work on T cells expressing NK-cell markers. From that paper: Sorted CD3+CD56+NKG2C+, CD3+CD56+NKG2C- and CD3+CD56-NKG2C+ T cells provided the TCR beta repertoires.

V and J are TRBV20-1 and TRBJ1-2; TRBD1 aligns across 9 bases. Sequenced: PBMCs. The sequence came from a young woman in good health. CDR3: CSAWDRVNYGYTF. The CDR3, as DNA: TGCAGTGCTTGGGACAGGGTTAACTATGGCTACACCTTC.